One and the same sample provided the 11 T cell receptor beta chains below, sequenced in a study of blood T cell repertoires in COVID-19 (dated by TCRdb to about 2020). The library came from the immunoSEQ multiplex PCR assay. TCRdb retrieved this table from immuneACCESS and kept in-frame rearrangements only. Not all clones are present; in checked studies, unresolved V genes account for under half, and no reason is known for the remainder. The sample data list roughly 140,000 clones, and about 80% of these were observed just once. Less than 9.5% of the sample belongs to the ten largest clones. The sample consisted of peripheral blood. Source of these receptors: a human donor in a cohort sampled during active COVID-19.

This clone was seen more than once but under ten times. The V and J genes are TRBV15 and TRBJ2-7, with TRBD2 as a possible D gene (7 bases). CDR3 length: 17 residues. Germline CDR1 LNHNV, CDR2 YYDKDF (reference sequence). The V end lost 0 bases, the J end lost 1 base, and 16 bases lay between the germline ends. In DNA form, the CDR3 reads TGTGCCACCAGCAGAGATTGGGGCGGGGGCAAATCCTACGAGCAGTACTTC. Translating gives CATSRDWGGGKSYEQYF.

The chain combines TRBV5-1 with TRBJ2-5; 7 bases agree with TRBD1. Germline V gene lookup returns CDR1 SGHRS and CDR2 YFSETQ. The CDR3 is made up of 15 amino acids. J gave up 2 bases and V 4 bases, and 8 bases lay outside the gene matches. This chain's CDR3 is CASSRRPGQQETQYF. Written as DNA, the CDR3 is TGCGCCAGCAGCCGACGACCGGGACAGCAAGAGACCCAGTACTTC. The whole variable domain, filled in from reference TRBV5-1 and TRBJ2-5, reads KAGVTQTPRYLIKTRGQQVTLSCSPISGHRSVSWYQQTPGQGLQFLFEYFSETQRNKGNFPGRFSGRQFSNSRSEMNVSTLELGDSALYLCASSRRPGQQETQYFGPGTRLLVL.

The chain has TRBV5-6 and TRBJ1-1, with D possibly matching TRBD1 (5 bases). The length of the CDR3 is 12 residues. V was cut by 7 bases and J by 5 bases, with 12 bases left in between. The germline gives CDR1 SGHDT, CDR2 YYEEEE. CDR3 nucleotide sequence: TGTGCCAGCTCTGGGGCAGAAACTGAAGCTTTCTTT. Translating it yields CASSGAETEAFF.

The V gene is TRBV2, the J gene TRBJ2-3, with 10 nucleotides matching TRBD2. Germline trimming cut 6 bases from V and 3 bases from J; bases unmatched to any gene: 0. CDR1 and CDR2 (germline): SNHLY, FYNNEI. The CDR3 is 13 amino acids. CDR3 nucleotide sequence: TGTGCCAGCAGGGGACTAGCGACAGATACGCAGTATTTT. Protein: CASRGLATDTQYF.

This clone occurred once. The V gene is TRBV24-1, the J gene TRBJ1-2; no firm D call. Trimming stripped 12 bases from V and 2 bases from J, with 15 bases between. The germline CDR1 and CDR2 sequences are KGHDR and SFDVKD. The CDR3 has 13 residues. CDR3 sequence: CAPPPGLNYGYTF. The DNA for the CDR3 is TGTGCCCCGCCCCCGGGTCTAAACTATGGCTACACCTTC.

This clone was counted only a few times. The V call is TRBV18, the J call TRBJ1-2, with 10 positions matching TRBD1. V was clipped by 3 bases and J by 4 bases; unmatched bases: 2. The CDR3 is 14 amino acids. The germline V gene has CDR1 KGHSH and CDR2 LQKENI. DNA for the CDR3: TGTGCCAGCTCACCGGACAGGGGGGGCTATGGCTACACCTTC. It encodes CASSPDRGGYGYTF.

The chain couples TRBV10-3 to TRBJ1-2; the match to TRBD1 covers 9 bases. There are 13 residues in the CDR3. With 5 bases clipped from V and 8 bases from J, the junction kept 6 bases outside the gene matches. Germline CDR1 and CDR2: ENHRY and SYGVKD. CDR3 in DNA: TGTGCCATCAGTACAGGACAGGGGTCCGGCTACACCTTC. Protein sequence: CAISTGQGSGYTF.

V and J are TRBV6-5 and TRBJ1-6; 8 positions agree with TRBD1. CDR3 length: 16 amino acids. J was trimmed by 9 bases and V by 2 bases; bases with no gene match: 9. Germline-derived CDR1 and CDR2 are MNHEY and SVGAGI. CDR3 residues: CASSYGLTGAFSPLHF. CDR3 coding DNA: TGTGCCAGCAGTTACGGCCTGACAGGGGCTTTTTCACCCCTCCACTTT.

The chain is built from TRBV5-1 and TRBJ1-2; D is uncertain. Trimming removed 4 bases from V and 6 bases from J, with 22 bases in between. CDR3 length: 16 residues. The germline gives CDR1 SGHRS, CDR2 YFSETQ. This CDR3 is CASSLTPTSGRDGYTF. DNA for the CDR3: TGCGCCAGCAGCCTAACGCCGACTAGCGGCCGAGATGGCTACACCTTC.

The chain links TRBV3-1 (or the pseudogene TRBV3-2) to TRBJ2-2; TRBD2 is a possible D gene (5 bases). The V and J ends lost 1 base and 5 bases respectively, with 5 bases between them. Germline CDR1 and CDR2: LGHDT and YNNKEL (reference sequence). The CDR3 is 13 residues long. Here the CDR3 DNA reads TGTGCCAGCAGCCAAGCGGGGACCGGGGAGCTGTTTTTT. Amino acid sequence: CASSQAGTGELFF.

The rearrangement links TRBV13 to TRBJ1-6, with unresolved D. There are 15 residues in the CDR3. The germline V gene has CDR1 PRHDT and CDR2 FYEKMQ (reference sequence). V lost 1 base and J lost 8, with 12 bases in between. CDR3 DNA sequence: TGTGCCAGCAGCTTAGTGGCCGGGCGGGATTCACCCCTCCACTTT. Translated, it gives CASSLVAGRDSPLHF.